The subject of this entry is one T cell receptor beta chain. Its antigen target is currently unknown. The input lacks base qualities; no much larger clone sits a single base away. The data originate from a study of cytomegalovirus exposure and HLA in healthy donors (dated by TCRdb to about 2017). At the level of the whole study: An earlier analysis of approximately 640 of the donors reported approximately 290 Gb of sequence data and roughly 100 million unique TCR beta sequences from about 180 million T cells. Class I and class II HLA loci were covered by the typing at four-digit resolution. In a later analysis, previously published TCR beta repertoires from about 670 donors were re-analyzed and high-resolution HLA genotyping was added so that TCR occurrence patterns could be studied. In a later genetic analysis, genome-wide SNP genotypes for about 55% of the 666 donors were used, and that subset was treated as a discovery cohort. An earlier analysis of around 580 of the donors used high-throughput TCR beta sequencing to judge whether each TCR beta V gene segment behaved as functional or pseudogenic. A separate validation cohort of roughly 130 different subjects was used in addition to the 666-subject first cohort. The study combined high-throughput TCR immunosequencing, statistical association of individual TCRs with disease status, and machine learning to predict cytomegalovirus infection status. The number of typed donors differed by locus: about 620-640 for A, B, C, DRB1 and DQB1; some 500 for DQA1; around 610 for DPA1; and some 450 for DPB1. All discovery cohort repertoires had been generated using a single sequencing platform. The study used immunosequencing to profile the T cell repertoires of 670 or so subjects and linked those repertoires to cytomegalovirus serostatus. Of the roughly 420 genotyped donors, 75% to 85% were placed in the genetic ancestry cluster associated with self-reported Caucasian donors. The later analysis used no new phenotypic data to find candidate immune exposures, relying instead on TCR beta sequences and their occurrence across donors. The aim of the study was to test whether cataloging public T cell receptors could identify signatures of past pathogen exposure. A handful of DR-DQ haplotypes were handled as single units for association and clustering because linkage in the cohort was strong. An early release that covered about 600 HLA-typed donors contained 300 to 350 gigabases of sequencing data and around 80 million unique TCR sequences. Donor age, sex, ethnicity and CMV serostatus were compiled alongside the repertoire data. Across about 380 genotyped donors of the cohort, an average of roughly 250,000 unique TCR beta nucleotide sequences per donor were sequenced, and around 19% of those sequences were non-productive.

The cohort was made up of roughly 670 healthy bone marrow donors. All cohort members were sampled while nominally healthy, although unrecorded immune exposures were likely present. The donor was CMV seronegative and was included in the group of over 300 seronegative cohort members. A peripheral blood sample was collected from each donor, and TCR beta sequencing was performed on peripheral blood mononuclear cells. Genomic DNA was extracted from the blood cell samples with the Qiagen DNeasy Blood Extraction Kit. The method was the immunoSEQ multiplex PCR assay. For the multiplex PCR, a mixture combining 60 forward primers for TCR Vbeta segments and 13 reverse primers for TCR Jbeta segments was used. A multiplex PCR assay on genomic DNA amplified the CDR3 region of rearranged TCR beta genes. The amplified TCR beta libraries were sequenced on the Illumina HiSeq System as 87-base-pair reads. As for the original processing: A later analysis tallied 80 million to 95 million unique TCR beta chains across the 600 to 700 repertoires, and approximately 12 million of those chains were shared by two or more donors. Raw reads were error-corrected and collapsed into unique sequences with a nearest-neighbor algorithm that merged closely related sequences to remove PCR and sequencing errors. Alignment of CDR3 sequences to IMGT reference sequences was used to assign V, D and J gene segments. For a sequence to be retained, a match of at least six nucleotides to both a V gene segment and a J gene segment was required. Rearrangements were classified as productive when the CDR3 lacked stop codons and remained in frame with V and J, and all other rearrangements were classified as non-productive. CDR3 was defined according to IMGT convention as the region running from the second conserved V-encoded cysteine to the conserved J-encoded phenylalanine. The earlier analysis of 500 to 600 of the donors excluded sequences that lacked an unambiguous match to a single V gene segment. In an earlier analysis of some 590 of the donors, a V segment was called functional when productive rearrangements were above 56.7%, and segregating when the standard deviation between donors exceeded 5%. A statistical classification framework was built for diagnosing cytomegalovirus status from the catalog of TCR beta chain sequences. V and J gene assignment, in a later analysis, came from comparing TCR nucleotide sequences with IMGT/GENE-DB human TR gene sequences. Using the TCRdist pipeline, a later analysis assigned CDR3 sequences along with most-parsimonious VDJ recombination scenarios. A later analysis defined each TCR beta chain by its CDR3 amino acid sequence plus V-gene family, and excluded reads lacking a unique V-gene family. In a later analysis, approximately 640 highly shared, low-generation-probability nucleotide sequences were removed to address suspected cross-contamination and a sequencing artifact. A later analysis calculated a clonal expansion index for each public chain from normalized within-repertoire ranks of inferred template counts. In a later analysis, generation probabilities were computed using a VDJ recombination model fitted to out-of-frame rearrangements, and the results were checked against IGoR. In a later analysis, hypergeometric tests were used to score TCR-TCR, TCR-HLA and TCR-CMV co-occurrence, with a repertoire-size bias correction applied to TCR pairs. False discovery rates were estimated in a later analysis by permuting HLA or CMV assignments 20 times. In a later analysis, co-occurring TCRs were grouped using DBSCAN, with TCRdist sequence similarity added in when clustering inside HLA-allele-positive subsets. Repertoires with fewer than 30,000 or more than 120,000 public chains were left out of co-occurrence clustering, as were about five repertoires with anomalous nucleotide sharing. TCRdb limited this immuneACCESS table to in-frame rearrangements with V and J called. A share of clones is missing; checked studies link under half to unresolved V genes, and the rest is unexplained. V and J calls and clone size are as listed in that table; D and trimming were resolved from the DNA. The sample data list over 110,000 clones, and over 65% of these were observed just once. Less than 3% of the sample goes to the ten largest clones.

Sequences SGHNT (CDR1) and YYREEE (CDR2) are obtained from the germline V gene (reference sequence). V is clipped by 4 bases and J by 1 base, and the sequence between their germline boundaries is 11 bases long. The CDR3 runs 14 amino acids, cysteine and phenylalanine included. Only the CDR3 region is kept as DNA, spanning 42 bases read in frame from base 1. The full study reports these points: The 87-base-pair reads could not distinguish some IMGT-functional V segments, including TRBV6-2 and TRBV6-3, so those segments were excluded. In an earlier analysis of about 600 of the donors, most TCR beta V segments appeared in productive rearrangements about 87% or about 30% of the time, broadly matching IMGT annotations. Correlated functional status among segregating V segments might reflect linkage disequilibrium, but an unknown experimental factor could not be ruled out. Because counts were too low, 15 to 20 rarely observed V segments, including chromosome 9 orphons, were excluded from the earlier analysis of 587 of the donors. A later genetic analysis associated a missense DCLRE1C variant with V-gene and J-gene trimming of TCR beta chains, and an independent cohort replicated the association. Immune exposure information for the cohort was limited to CMV serostatus. According to a later analysis, most CMV-associated TCR beta chains appeared to be HLA-restricted, and the HLA associations seemed to be driven largely by CMV exposure. A group of highly shared sequence variants was considered likely to be a technical artifact of the sequencing pipeline. A few of the identified cytomegalovirus-associated TCR beta chains were confirmed in vitro to be specific for cytomegalovirus antigens. Sequencing depth was assumed to be roughly uniform across donors in the presence/absence analyses, though that assumption may not hold. In a later analysis, the rate of TCR association differed among HLA loci, with DRB1 alleles having the most associated TCRs and HLA-C alleles having the fewest. A further reported finding was that TCR beta sequences accurately predicted the HLA-A and HLA-B alleles for most subjects in the first cohort. In this cohort, only TCR beta chains were sequenced, and detectable features were limited by the absence of alpha or paired-chain data. According to a later genetic analysis, donors in an Asian-associated ancestry cluster had fewer N-insertions in productive TCRs than the roughly 700-donor mean. The authors suggested that the approach could potentially be generalized to other disease states and immunological phenotypes. Cytomegalovirus status was reported to be diagnosed by the classifier with high specificity and sensitivity in both the original and validation cohorts. At a false discovery rate of 0.05, a later analysis linked some 17,000 TCR beta sequences to specific HLA alleles. In a later analysis, HLA-associated TCR beta chains were found to be more clonally expanded and to have lower generation probabilities than equally common non-associated chains. Because HLA typing was missing for some donors at each locus, association tests included only the typed subset. A later analysis reported that several top co-occurrence clusters appeared linked to parvovirus B19, influenza, CMV and Epstein-Barr virus. The study listed 150 to 200 TCR beta chains as associated with cytomegalovirus. When HLA alleles, especially DR and DQ, strongly co-occurred, attributing TCR associations to individual alleles was difficult. While some public TCRs were present in many individuals, most TCR sequences turned up only very rarely across donors.

The V and J genes are TRBV5-4 and TRBJ1-2; no D gene call is confident. The sample taken for sequencing was PBMCs. The receptor was derived from a male donor in good health and CMV-seronegative. The CDR3 in this case is CASSLAGGNYGYTF. The bases read TGTGCCAGCAGCCTCGCGGGCGGTAACTATGGCTACACCTTC.